The next 13 T cell receptor beta chains were all read from a single sample in a study of blood T cells in healthy people across ages. It was with a sample-barcoded 5' primer and a J-beta primer mix that a second PCR of about 6 to 12 cycles was run. In TCRdb, the 5' RACE reads were re-called with MiXCR into one record per CDR3 protein. Among 800,000 to 950,000 distinct CDR3 sequences listed, approximately 32% were seen once. The same data also went into a second study, on T cells of mothers and their children.

Sequencing was done on a sample of blood. The receptors were gathered from a woman between 35 and 50 years old in good health.

In this sample, this clonotype turned up a few times. Relative to the germline gene, one junction end is altered; a read error may explain this. The chain links TRBV7-2 to TRBJ2-5; D may be TRBD1 (6 bases). Germline assignment: CDR1 SGHTA and CDR2 FQGNSA. The CDR3 sequence is 13 residues long. CDR3 protein: CASSWGTQVTQYF. The CDR3, as DNA: TGTGCCAGCAGCTGGGGGACACAAGTGACCCAGTACTTC.

A note on this clonotype: This may stem from a read error, because a much larger clone lies one nucleotide away. The chain joins TRBV4-2 to TRBJ2-7, with TRBD1 matching 9 bases. V was pared by 0 bases and J by 2 bases, with 8 bases of the junction left unmatched. CDR1 LGHNA and CDR2 YNFKEQ come from the germline V gene. This CDR3 region has 17 residues. This CDR3 is CASSQEMAGQGPYEQYF. CDR3 in DNA: TGTGCCAGCAGCCAAGAGATGGCGGGACAGGGACCCTACGAGCAGTACTTC.

This clonotype was observed once. The rearrangement joins TRBV29-1 to TRBJ1-4, with D uncertain. The V gene lost 4 bases and the J gene lost 3 bases, with 12 bases spanning the gap. This CDR3 has 14 amino acids. Germline V gene data show CDR1 as SQVTM and CDR2 as ANQGSEA. DNA for the CDR3: TGCAGCGTTGGACCGTCCTTAGCTAATGAAAAACTGTTTTTT. Its protein product is CSVGPSLANEKLFF.

This clonotype was seen at least ten times. The chain carries TRBV7-2 and TRBJ2-7; D unclear. V was cut by 3 bases and J by 3 bases, with 9 bases left in between. CDR1 is SGHTA and CDR2 is FQGNSA in the germline V gene. The CDR3 has 13 amino acids. The CDR3 bases are TGTGCCAGCAGCTTCAGCAGCCTCTACGAGCAGTACTTC. It encodes CASSFSSLYEQYF.

The chain uses TRBV15 and TRBJ1-2; 7 bases line up with TRBD1. Trimming cost V 0 bases and J 6 bases; bases outside gene matches: 10. From germline, CDR1 is LNHNV and CDR2 YYDKDF (reference sequence). The CDR3 contains 16 residues. The CDR3 region is CATSRDIGDRRNGYTF. CDR3 nucleotides: TGTGCCACCAGCAGAGATATTGGGGACAGAAGGAATGGCTACACCTTC.

The chain is built from TRBV3-1 and TRBJ1-2; D remains ambiguous. The V end lost 1 base, the J end lost 7 bases, and 10 bases lay between the germline ends. Germline V gives CDR1 LGHDT, CDR2 YNNKEL (reference sequence). CDR3 length: 13 residues. The CDR3 coding sequence is TGTGCCAGCAGCCAAGTTAGTGGAGGTGGCTACACCTTC. It encodes CASSQVSGGGYTF.

The chain carries TRBV12-3 or TRBV12-4 and TRBJ2-3; D possibly corresponds to TRBD2 (5 bases). CDR3 size: 14 residues. The V end lost 5 bases, the J end lost 11 bases, and 20 bases lay between the germline ends. The CDR3 loop reads CASSVRGSADVQYF. Written as DNA, the CDR3 is TGTGCCAGCAGTGTCAGAGGGTCCGCAGATGTGCAGTATTTT.

The chain combines TRBV6-2 or TRBV6-3 with TRBJ2-3; TRBD1 aligns across 10 bases. CDR3 length: 16 amino acids. CDR1 and CDR2 (germline): MNHEY, SVGEGT. V dropped 4 bases and J dropped 4; count of bases not matched to a gene: 8. CDR3 in amino acids: CASSSGTGVGADTQYF. The DNA for the CDR3 is TGTGCCAGCAGTTCCGGGACAGGGGTTGGCGCAGATACGCAGTATTTT.

Many counts were recorded for this clonotype. The V and J genes are TRBV7-9 and TRBJ2-5; no firm D call. CDR1 and CDR2 (germline): SEHNR, FQNEAQ (reference sequence). This CDR3 has 13 residues. Deletions cut 2 bases from V and 3 bases from J, with 7 bases between. DNA for the CDR3: TGTGCCAGCAGCTTAACAGAAAAAGAGACCCAGTACTTC. It is translated as CASSLTEKETQYF.

This clonotype was seen many times. The chain joins TRBV29-1 to TRBJ2-5; D is perhaps TRBD2 (5 bases). Germline lookup yields CDR1 SQVTM and CDR2 ANQGSEA. The CDR3 contains 12 residues. Trimming took off 6 bases at V and 0 bases at J, with 8 bases between the two ends. The DNA of the CDR3 is TGCAGCGTCCGGGAATACCAAGAGACCCAGTACTTC. The encoded protein is CSVREYQETQYF.

The rearrangement links TRBV6-2 or TRBV6-3 to TRBJ1-5; D is unclear. Deletions cut 6 bases from V and 3 bases from J, with 24 bases between. CDR3 length: 18 residues. Germline CDR1 is MNHEY and CDR2 is SVGEGT. The CDR3 DNA reads as TGTGCCAGCAGCCTAGCACTCGGAGCCCGGGTCCTCAATCAGCCCCAGCATTTT. Its translation: CASSLALGARVLNQPQHF.

The chain is built from TRBV25-1 and TRBJ1-2; D remains unclear. The germline gives CDR1 MGHDK, CDR2 SYGVNS. There are 12 residues in the CDR3. With 3 bases removed from V and 8 bases from J, the gap between germline ends came to 10 bases. In DNA form, the CDR3 reads TGTGCCAGCAGTGACTCTGGGGAAGGCTACACCTTC. Protein product: CASSDSGEGYTF.

In this sample, this clonotype turned up many times. J is TRBJ2-4 and V is TRBV7-9, with 10 bases lining up with TRBD2. The J call may be mistaken, given a closer DNA end match to TRBJ2-7. The CDR3 has 17 amino acids. CDR1 is SEHNR, CDR2 FQNEAQ, per germline (reference sequence). The CDR3 region has the DNA TGTGCCAGCAGCTTAGCGGATGGCTTAGCGGGGGGATTCGAGCAGTACTTC. Protein sequence: CASSLADGLAGGFEQYF.